This T cell receptor beta chain was documented in a study of OX40 agonist ivuxolimab in advanced cancers. Study as a whole: Past anti-PD-1, anti-PD-L1 or anti-CTLA-4 therapy was accepted, and 40% had received some.

Study-level findings and limits: More expanded clones were seen, on average, in CD8+ T cells than in CD4+.

The protocol was immunoSEQ multiplex PCR, while the TCRdb copy is restricted to in-frame clones and leaves out a portion. Here the sample spans about 59,000 clones, over 70% being singletons. Blood got drawn at baseline, again on cycle 4 day 1, and then on cycle 7 day 1. In the case of this clone: Its specificity is unknown.

This sequence was found in an adult with an advanced solid tumor such as melanoma, head and neck, liver or kidney cancer. The source material was CD4+ or CD8+ T cells sorted from blood, sampled in a trial of the OX40 agonist ivuxolimab.

The CDR3 sequence is CASSFDGTGYYEQYF. CDR3 in DNA: TGCGCCAGCAGCTTCGACGGCACGGGATACTACGAGCAGTACTTC. The chain carries TRBV5-1 and TRBJ2-7; possible D gene TRBD2, 5 bases. This CDR3 is 15 amino acids long. Trimming cost V 2 bases and J 3 bases, with 15 bases left between them. Germline V CDR1 and CDR2: SGHRS, YFSETQ.